This TCR beta chain was captured by sequencing in a study of long-term antiretroviral therapy in people with HIV. This was the immunoSEQ v3.0 assay at survey level. The data were produced by immunoSEQ multiplex PCR, yet TCRdb's version contains in-frame clones alone and is incomplete. The data contain tens of thousands of clones, approximately 79% of them singletons. The CDR3 is 14 residues long. Trimming pared 1 base from V and 7 bases from J, leaving 13 bases between. Germline V gene lookup returns CDR1 MNHEY and CDR2 SVGAGI. Cryopreserved PBMC numbered roughly 1-10 million per sample before DNA extraction.

This sequence originates from a man younger than 35 with HIV. The sequencing used unsorted PBMCs, collected 1.5 years after starting antiretroviral therapy. The chain links TRBV6-5 to TRBJ1-1; D possibly corresponds to TRBD1 (6 bases). The CDR3 DNA reads as TGTGCCAGCAGTTACTTTGCACAGGGAGGTGAAGCTTTCTTT. Encoded protein: CASSYFAQGGEAFF.